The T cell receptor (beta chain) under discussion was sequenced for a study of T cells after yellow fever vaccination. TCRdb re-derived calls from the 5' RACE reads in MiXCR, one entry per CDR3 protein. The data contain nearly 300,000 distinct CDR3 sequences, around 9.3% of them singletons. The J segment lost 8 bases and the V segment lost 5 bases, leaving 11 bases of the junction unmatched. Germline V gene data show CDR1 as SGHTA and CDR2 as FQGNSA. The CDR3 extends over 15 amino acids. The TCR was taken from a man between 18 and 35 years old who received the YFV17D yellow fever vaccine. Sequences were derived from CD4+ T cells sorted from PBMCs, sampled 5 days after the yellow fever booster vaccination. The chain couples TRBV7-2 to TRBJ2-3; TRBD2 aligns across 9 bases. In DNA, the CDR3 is TGTGCCAGCAGCCGCGGGGGGGCTGGGATTGCTACGCAGTATTTT. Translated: CASSRGGAGIATQYF.